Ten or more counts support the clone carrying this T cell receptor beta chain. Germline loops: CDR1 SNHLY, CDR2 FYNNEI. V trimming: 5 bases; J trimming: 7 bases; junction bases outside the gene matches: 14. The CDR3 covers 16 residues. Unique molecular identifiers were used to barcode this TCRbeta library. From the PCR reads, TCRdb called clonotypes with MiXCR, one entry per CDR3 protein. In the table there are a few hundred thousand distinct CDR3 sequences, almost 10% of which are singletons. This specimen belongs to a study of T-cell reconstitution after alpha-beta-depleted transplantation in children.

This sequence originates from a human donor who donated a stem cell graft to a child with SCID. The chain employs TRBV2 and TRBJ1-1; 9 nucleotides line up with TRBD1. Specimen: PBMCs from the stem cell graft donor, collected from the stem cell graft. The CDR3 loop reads CASSPTGTGSDIEAFF. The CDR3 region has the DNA TGTGCCAGCAGTCCAACCGGGACAGGGTCGGACATTGAAGCTTTCTTT.